The 9 T cell receptor beta chains below come from one sample, sequenced in a study of T cells in Graves' hyperthyroidism and ophthalmopathy. Amplification targeted TCR beta CDR3 regions from RNA transcripts. Carried out on the TCR CDR3, a first-round RT-PCR used the HTBI primer set. TCRdb reprocessed the multiplex PCR reads via MiXCR and lists one record per CDR3 protein. The sample lists approximately 630,000 distinct CDR3 sequences, roughly 15% occurring once. The sequencing sample was made of blood. Every receptor here comes from a woman in her twenties or thirties with Graves' hyperthyroidism.

The table lists this clonotype with a few counts. The J gene is TRBJ1-4, the V gene TRBV28; 9 bases map to TRBD1. The junction had 9 bases not matched to a gene; V was cut back by 3 bases and J by 7 bases. Per the germline V gene, CDR1 is MDHEN and CDR2 is SYDVKM. The CDR3 is 16 residues long. CDR3 amino acids: CASSFWTGVAGEKLFF. CDR3 in DNA: TGTGCCAGCAGTTTCTGGACAGGGGTGGCGGGTGAAAAACTGTTTTTT.

This clonotype was counted at least ten times. The J gene is TRBJ1-1, the V gene TRBV3-1; D ambiguous. The CDR3 extends over 15 amino acids. Trimming took 2 bases from V and 0 from J, leaving 10 bases between them. The V gene's germline CDR1 is LGHDT and CDR2 YNNKEL (reference sequence). CDR3 sequence (DNA): TGTGCCAGCAGCCAACCTGGTAAAATGAACACTGAAGCTTTCTTT. This codes for CASSQPGKMNTEAFF.

Many counts were recorded for this clonotype. This sequence joins TRBV7-2 and TRBJ1-2, with 12 bases aligning to TRBD1. CDR3 length: 14 amino acids. Germline-derived CDR1 and CDR2 are SGHTA and FQGNSA. Losses at the gene ends were 5 bases for V and 9 bases for J; bases not matched to a gene: 7. The CDR3 DNA sequence: TGTGCCAGCAGCAGGGACAGGGGGCTACTAAGCTACACCTTC. It codes for CASSRDRGLLSYTF.

In its sample, this clonotype was seen a few times. This chain joins TRBV20-1 and TRBJ2-1; 8 nucleotides line up with TRBD2. Germline V gene lookup returns CDR1 DFQATT and CDR2 SNEGSKA (reference sequence). The CDR3 sequence is 14 residues long. V gave up 5 bases and J gave up 6 bases; unmatched junction bases: 9. CDR3 residues: CSARSGTRGNEQFF. In DNA form, the CDR3 reads TGCAGTGCTCGCTCCGGGACTAGGGGCAATGAGCAGTTCTTC.

The V gene is TRBV5-6, the J gene TRBJ2-2; 10 bases align to TRBD2. This CDR3 spans 17 amino acids. Germline CDR1 reads SGHDT; CDR2 reads YYEEEE. V was pared by 0 bases and J by 4 bases, with 6 bases of the junction left unmatched. CDR3 region: CASSLDSGRLPTGELFF. CDR3 coding DNA: TGTGCCAGCAGCTTGGATAGCGGGAGGCTCCCCACCGGGGAGCTGTTTTTT.

This clonotype was counted a single time. V gene TRBV28 combines with J gene TRBJ2-7; unclear D gene. Germline loops: CDR1 MDHEN, CDR2 SYDVKM. The CDR3 is 12 residues long. The ends were cut back, 10 bases at V and 0 bases at J, with 10 bases in the middle. The CDR3 here is CATAASSYEQYF. CDR3 bases: TGTGCCACCGCCGCGAGCTCCTACGAGCAGTACTTC.

This clonotype was picked up many times. V is TRBV12-3 or TRBV12-4 and J is TRBJ1-6; D call uncertain. With 6 bases removed from V and 0 bases from J, the gap between germline ends came to 15 bases. This CDR3 contains 17 residues. CDR3: CASSSDGYSSYNSPLHF. The CDR3 bases are TGTGCCAGCAGCTCCGACGGTTACAGCTCCTATAATTCACCCCTCCACTTT.

This clonotype was counted ten times or more. V usage is TRBV7-2 and J usage is TRBJ1-5; no clear D gene. Trimming shortened V by 1 base and J by 0 bases, and 16 bases separated the two germline ends. The CDR3 covers 18 residues. Germline values: CDR1 SGHTA, CDR2 FQGNSA. The CDR3: CASSLVPLLWGSNQPQHF. CDR3 coding DNA: TGTGCCAGCAGCTTAGTTCCCCTTCTTTGGGGTAGCAATCAGCCCCAGCATTTT.

This clonotype was seen many times. The chain employs TRBV20-1 and TRBJ2-5, with 9 bases that match TRBD2. Germline V gives CDR1 DFQATT, CDR2 SNEGSKA (reference sequence). This CDR3 is 14 amino acids long. V shed 3 bases and J 2 bases; nucleotides not matched to a gene: 4. The CDR3 DNA sequence: TGCAGTGCTAGTGTGACTAGCGGACAAGAGACCCAGTACTTC. Translation gives CSASVTSGQETQYF.